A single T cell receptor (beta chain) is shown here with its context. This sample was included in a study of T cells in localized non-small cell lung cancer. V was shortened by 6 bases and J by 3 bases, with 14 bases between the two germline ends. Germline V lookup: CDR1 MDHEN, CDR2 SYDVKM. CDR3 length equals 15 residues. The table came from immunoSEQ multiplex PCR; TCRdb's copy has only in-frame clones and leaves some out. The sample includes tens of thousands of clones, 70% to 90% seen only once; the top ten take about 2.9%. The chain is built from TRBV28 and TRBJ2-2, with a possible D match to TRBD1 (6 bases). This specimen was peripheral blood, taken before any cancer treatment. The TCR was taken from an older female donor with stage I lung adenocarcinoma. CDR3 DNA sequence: TGTGCCAGCAGGGTTCCCAGGGGAGACACCGGGGAGCTGTTTTTT. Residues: CASRVPRGDTGELFF.